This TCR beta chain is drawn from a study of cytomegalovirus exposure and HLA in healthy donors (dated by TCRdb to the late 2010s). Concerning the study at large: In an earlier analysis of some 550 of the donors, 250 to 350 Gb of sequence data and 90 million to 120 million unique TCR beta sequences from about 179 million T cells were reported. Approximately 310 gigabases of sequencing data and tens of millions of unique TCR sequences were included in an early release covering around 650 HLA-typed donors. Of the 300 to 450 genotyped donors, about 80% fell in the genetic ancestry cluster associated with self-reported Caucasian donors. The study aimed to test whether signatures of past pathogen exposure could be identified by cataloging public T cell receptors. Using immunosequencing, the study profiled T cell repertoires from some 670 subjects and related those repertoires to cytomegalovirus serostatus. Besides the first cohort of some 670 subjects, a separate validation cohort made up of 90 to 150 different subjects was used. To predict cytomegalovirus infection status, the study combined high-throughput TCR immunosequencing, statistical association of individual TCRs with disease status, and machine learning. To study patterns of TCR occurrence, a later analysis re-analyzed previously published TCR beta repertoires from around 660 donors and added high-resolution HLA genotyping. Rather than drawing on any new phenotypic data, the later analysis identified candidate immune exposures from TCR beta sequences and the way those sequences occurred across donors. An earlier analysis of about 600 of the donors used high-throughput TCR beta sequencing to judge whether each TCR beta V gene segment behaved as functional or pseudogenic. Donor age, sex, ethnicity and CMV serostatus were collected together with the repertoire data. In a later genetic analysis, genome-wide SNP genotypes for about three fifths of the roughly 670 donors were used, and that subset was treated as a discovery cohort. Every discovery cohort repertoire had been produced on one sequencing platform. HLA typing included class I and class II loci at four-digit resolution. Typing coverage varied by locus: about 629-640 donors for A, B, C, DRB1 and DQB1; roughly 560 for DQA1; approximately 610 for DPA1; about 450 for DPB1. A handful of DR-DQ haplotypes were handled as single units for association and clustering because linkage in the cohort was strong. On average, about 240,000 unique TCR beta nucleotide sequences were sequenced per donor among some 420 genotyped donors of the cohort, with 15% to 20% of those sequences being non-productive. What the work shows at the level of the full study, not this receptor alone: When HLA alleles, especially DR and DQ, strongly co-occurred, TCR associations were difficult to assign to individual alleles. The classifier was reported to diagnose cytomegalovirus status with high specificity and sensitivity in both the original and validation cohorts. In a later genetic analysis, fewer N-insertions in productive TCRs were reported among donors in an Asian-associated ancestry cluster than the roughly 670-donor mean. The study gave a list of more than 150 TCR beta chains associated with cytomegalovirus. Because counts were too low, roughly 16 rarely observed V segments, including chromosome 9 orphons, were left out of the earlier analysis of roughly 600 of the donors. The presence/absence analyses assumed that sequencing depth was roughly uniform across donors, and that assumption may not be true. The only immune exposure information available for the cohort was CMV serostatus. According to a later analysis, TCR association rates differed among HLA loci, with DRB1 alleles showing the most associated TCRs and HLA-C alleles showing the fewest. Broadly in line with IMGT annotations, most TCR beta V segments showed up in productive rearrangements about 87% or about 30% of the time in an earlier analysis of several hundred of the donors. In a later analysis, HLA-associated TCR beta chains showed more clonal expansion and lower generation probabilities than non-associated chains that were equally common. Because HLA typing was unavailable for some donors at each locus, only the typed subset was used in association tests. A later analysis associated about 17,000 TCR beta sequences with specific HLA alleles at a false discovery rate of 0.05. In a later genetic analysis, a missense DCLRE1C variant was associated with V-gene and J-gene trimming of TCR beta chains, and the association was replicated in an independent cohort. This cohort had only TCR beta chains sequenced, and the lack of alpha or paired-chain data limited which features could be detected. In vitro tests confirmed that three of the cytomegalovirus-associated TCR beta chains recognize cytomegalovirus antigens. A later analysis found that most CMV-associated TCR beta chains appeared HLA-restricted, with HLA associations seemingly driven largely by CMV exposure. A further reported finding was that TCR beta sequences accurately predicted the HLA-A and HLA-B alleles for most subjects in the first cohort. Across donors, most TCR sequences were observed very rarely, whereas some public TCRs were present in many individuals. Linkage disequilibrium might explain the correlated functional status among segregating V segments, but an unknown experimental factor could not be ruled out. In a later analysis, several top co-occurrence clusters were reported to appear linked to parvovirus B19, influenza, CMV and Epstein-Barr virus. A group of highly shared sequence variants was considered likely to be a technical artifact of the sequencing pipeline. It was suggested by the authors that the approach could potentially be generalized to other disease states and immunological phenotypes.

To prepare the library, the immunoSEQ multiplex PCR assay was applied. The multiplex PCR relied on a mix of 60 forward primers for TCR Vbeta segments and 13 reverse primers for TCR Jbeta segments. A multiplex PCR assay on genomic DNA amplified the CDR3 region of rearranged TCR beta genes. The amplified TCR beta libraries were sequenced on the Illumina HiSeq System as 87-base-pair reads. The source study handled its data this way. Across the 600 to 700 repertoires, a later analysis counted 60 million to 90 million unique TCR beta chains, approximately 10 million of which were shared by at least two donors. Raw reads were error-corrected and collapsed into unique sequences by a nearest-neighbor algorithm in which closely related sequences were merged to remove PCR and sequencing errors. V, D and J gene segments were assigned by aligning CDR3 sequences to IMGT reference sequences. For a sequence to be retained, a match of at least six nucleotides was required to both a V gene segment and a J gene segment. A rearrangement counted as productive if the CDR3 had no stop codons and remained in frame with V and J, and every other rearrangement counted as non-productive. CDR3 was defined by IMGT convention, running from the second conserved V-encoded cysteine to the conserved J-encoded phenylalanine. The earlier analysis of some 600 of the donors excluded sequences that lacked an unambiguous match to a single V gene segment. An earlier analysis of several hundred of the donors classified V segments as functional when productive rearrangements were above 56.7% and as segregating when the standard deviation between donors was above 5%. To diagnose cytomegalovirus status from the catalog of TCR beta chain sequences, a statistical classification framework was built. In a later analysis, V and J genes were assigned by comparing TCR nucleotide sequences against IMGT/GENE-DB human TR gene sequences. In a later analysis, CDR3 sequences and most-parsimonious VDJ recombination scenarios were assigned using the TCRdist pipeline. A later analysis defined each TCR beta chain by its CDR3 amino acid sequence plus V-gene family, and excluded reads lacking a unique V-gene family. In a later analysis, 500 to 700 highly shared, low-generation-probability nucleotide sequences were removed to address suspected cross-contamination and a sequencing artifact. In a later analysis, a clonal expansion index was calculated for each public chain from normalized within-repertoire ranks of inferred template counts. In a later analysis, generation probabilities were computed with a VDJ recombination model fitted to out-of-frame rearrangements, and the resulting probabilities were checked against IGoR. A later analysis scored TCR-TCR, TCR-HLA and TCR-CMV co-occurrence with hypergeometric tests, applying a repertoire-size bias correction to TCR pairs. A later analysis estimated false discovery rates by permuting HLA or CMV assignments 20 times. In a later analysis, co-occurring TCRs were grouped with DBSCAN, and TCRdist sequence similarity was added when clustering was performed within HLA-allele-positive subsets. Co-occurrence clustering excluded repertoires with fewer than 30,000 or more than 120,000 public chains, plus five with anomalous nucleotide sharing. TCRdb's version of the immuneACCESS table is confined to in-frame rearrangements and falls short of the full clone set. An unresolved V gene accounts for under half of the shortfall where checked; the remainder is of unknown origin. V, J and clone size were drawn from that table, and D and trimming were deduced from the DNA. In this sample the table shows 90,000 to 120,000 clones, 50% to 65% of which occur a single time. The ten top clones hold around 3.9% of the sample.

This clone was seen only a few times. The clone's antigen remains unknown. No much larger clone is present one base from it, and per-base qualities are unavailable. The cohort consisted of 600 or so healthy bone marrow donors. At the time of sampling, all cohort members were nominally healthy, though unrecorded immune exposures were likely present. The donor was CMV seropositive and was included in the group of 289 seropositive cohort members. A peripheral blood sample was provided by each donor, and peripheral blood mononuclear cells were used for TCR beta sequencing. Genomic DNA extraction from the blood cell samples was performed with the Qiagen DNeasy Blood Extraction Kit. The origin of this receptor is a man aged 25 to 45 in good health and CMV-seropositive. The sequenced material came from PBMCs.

The DNA reads as follows: TGTGCCAGCAGCCGTCGATCAGGGGCAACTAATGAAAAACTGTTTTTT. This translates into CASSRRSGATNEKLFF. The sequence joins TRBV7-9 to TRBJ1-4; TRBD1 is perhaps the D gene, given 6 matching bases. Counted from cysteine to phenylalanine, this CDR3 has 16 amino acids. Only the CDR3 region is kept as DNA, spanning 48 bases read in frame from base 1. The germline V gene (reference sequence) supplies CDR1 SEHNR and CDR2 FQNEAQ. The V and J ends are trimmed by 5 bases and 0 bases, leaving 13 bases between them.